This passage covers 10 T cell receptor beta chains from one sample sequenced in a study of T cell changes during pregnancy in multiple sclerosis. This table comes from immunoSEQ multiplex PCR, and its TCRdb copy is limited to in-frame clones, with some not included. Of 75,000 to 95,000 clones in the sample, around 90% were seen once. Sequencing was performed on peripheral blood, taken in the first trimester of pregnancy. Every receptor here comes from a female donor in good health, enrolled as a control in a pregnancy study.

The rearrangement joins TRBV12-5 to TRBJ2-2; the match to TRBD2 covers 8 bases. The germline CDR1 and CDR2 sequences are LGHNT and FRNRAP. This CDR3 spans 16 amino acids. J was trimmed by 5 bases and V by 2 bases; bases with no gene match: 7. CDR3 loop: CASGLMSGGNTGELFF. CDR3 DNA: TGTGCTAGTGGTTTGATGAGCGGGGGAAATACCGGGGAGCTGTTTTTT.

CDR3 nucleotides: TGCGCCAGCAGCATAGTAAACCGGGACACAGATACGCAGTATTTT. It yields the protein CASSIVNRDTDTQYF. This chain links TRBV5-1 with TRBJ2-3; a possible D gene is TRBD2 (5 bases). The CDR3 has 15 amino acids. V lost 4 bases to trimming and J lost 2 bases, with 14 bases between them. In germline, CDR1 is SGHRS, CDR2 YFSETQ.

CDR3 region: CASSEETGSNQPQHF. The CDR3 DNA sequence: TGTGCCAGCAGTGAGGAAACAGGGAGCAATCAGCCCCAGCATTTT. The chain employs TRBV2 and TRBJ1-5; D is possibly TRBD1 (6 bases). Per germline, CDR1 SNHLY and CDR2 FYNNEI. The CDR3 length is 15 residues. V dropped 3 bases and J dropped 1 base, with 10 bases sitting between them.

The CDR3 loop reads CASSSREGFYEQYF. CDR3 nucleotide sequence: TGTGCCAGCAGCTCCCGGGAAGGGTTCTACGAGCAGTACTTC. The chain carries TRBV16 and TRBJ2-7; TRBD2 might be the D (5 bases). Trimming shortened V by 5 bases and J by 3 bases, and 14 bases separated the two germline ends. The germline gives CDR1 KGHSY, CDR2 FQNENV. The length of the CDR3 is 14 residues. The full variable domain, in which reference TRBV16 and TRBJ2-7 provide the parts outside the CDR3, is GEEVAQTPKHLVRGEGQKAKLYCAPIKGHSYVFWYQQVLKNEFKFLISFQNENVFDETGMPKERFSAKCLPNSPCSLEIQATKLEDSAVYFCASSSREGFYEQYFGPGTRLTVT.

The chain has TRBV7-9 and TRBJ2-7, with a tentative D call TRBD1 (6 bases). The V end lost 5 bases, the J end lost 0 bases, and 11 bases lay between the germline ends. This CDR3 is built from 14 residues. Germline values: CDR1 SEHNR, CDR2 FQNEAQ (reference sequence). CDR3 protein: CASSPVGGSYEQYF. The CDR3 nucleotides are TGTGCCAGCAGCCCCGTAGGGGGCTCCTACGAGCAGTACTTC.

The J gene is TRBJ1-4, the V gene TRBV18, with no clear D. CDR3 length: 15 amino acids. The germline gives CDR1 KGHSH, CDR2 LQKENI. Trimming shortened V by 2 bases and J by 3 bases, and 10 bases separated the two germline ends. The CDR3 region is CASSPSYSSNEKLFF. Written as DNA, the CDR3 is TGTGCCAGCTCACCAAGTTACAGCTCTAATGAAAAACTGTTTTTT. Looking up the rest from reference TRBV18 and TRBJ1-4 gives the full variable domain: NAGVMQNPRHLVRRRGQEARLRCSPMKGHSHVYWYRQLPEEGLKFMVYLQKENIIDESGMPKERFSAEFPKEGPSILRIQQVVRGDSAAYFCASSPSYSSNEKLFFGSGTQLSVL.

The chain joins TRBV18 to TRBJ2-3; 8 bases agree with TRBD2. Germline assignment: CDR1 KGHSH and CDR2 LQKENI. This CDR3 comprises 18 residues. The ends lost 3 bases at V and 6 bases at J; junction bases unmatched: 17. The CDR3 loop reads CASSPPKGAGGALDTQYF. CDR3 in DNA: TGTGCCAGCTCACCTCCCAAGGGTGCCGGGGGGGCATTGGATACGCAGTATTTT.

The chain carries TRBV7-2 and TRBJ1-1, with D possibly TRBD1 on 6 matching bases. This CDR3 is built from 15 residues. From germline, CDR1 is SGHTA and CDR2 FQGNSA. V was pared by 5 bases and J by 0 bases, with 13 bases between. The CDR3, as DNA: TGTGCCAGCAGCCCCCGACAGGAGATGAACACTGAAGCTTTCTTT. The encoded protein is CASSPRQEMNTEAFF.

The genes are TRBV5-1 and TRBJ2-7, with TRBD2 matching 9 bases. V lost 4 bases, J lost 5 bases, and 7 bases stayed unmatched. Germline V gives CDR1 SGHRS, CDR2 YFSETQ. The CDR3 runs to 14 residues. The CDR3: CASSLRGGQDEQYF. In DNA form, the CDR3 reads TGCGCCAGCAGCCTGCGGGGGGGCCAGGACGAGCAGTACTTC.

This rearrangement joins TRBV11-2 to TRBJ2-5; TRBD2 is a possible D gene (5 bases). V lost 5 bases to trimming and J lost 5 bases, with 18 bases between them. In germline, CDR1 is SGHAT, CDR2 FQNNGV. CDR3 length: 15 residues. The CDR3 is CASSERPTRKETQYF. The CDR3 coding sequence is TGTGCCAGCAGCGAACGACCTACTAGGAAGGAGACCCAGTACTTC. Combining the CDR3 with reference TRBV11-2 and TRBJ2-5 gives the whole variable domain EAGVAQSPRYKIIEKRQSVAFWCNPISGHATLYWYQQILGQGPKLLIQFQNNGVVDDSQLPKDRFSAERLKGVDSTLKIQPAKLEDSAVYLCASSERPTRKETQYFGPGTRLLVL.